This T cell receptor (beta chain) was retrieved from a study of OX40 agonist ivuxolimab in advanced cancers. This clone was found once. Measured with immunoSEQ multiplex PCR; TCRdb has only the in-frame clones, and not every one. There are tens of thousands of clones in the sample; roughly 87% occur only once, and around 2.7% lies in the top ten. Germline lookup yields CDR1 SGHNT and CDR2 YYREEE (reference sequence). The CDR3 length is 14 residues. Trimming left V 1 base short and J 8 bases short, with 15 bases between. The material was CD4+ or CD8+ T cells sorted from blood, obtained in a trial of the OX40 agonist ivuxolimab. The TCR sequence derives from an adult with an advanced solid tumor such as melanoma, head and neck, liver or kidney cancer. The chain links TRBV5-4 to TRBJ1-1; D possibly corresponds to TRBD1 (6 bases). Written as DNA, the CDR3 is TGTGCCAGCAGCTTGACTTTAGGGGGAGGGGAAGCTTTCTTT. This encodes CASSLTLGGGEAFF.